This T cell receptor (beta chain) was identified during a study of control samples from healthy donors and cancer patients. The repertoire was sequenced with immunoSEQ multiplex PCR; TCRdb's copy has only in-frame clones and lacks some. This sample has some 74,000 clones, with about 94% found just once. V gave up 2 bases and J gave up 3 bases; unmatched junction bases: 7. In germline, CDR1 is SGHNT, CDR2 YYREEE (reference sequence). The CDR3 contains 18 residues. This chain connects TRBV5-4 to TRBJ2-3; TRBD2 aligns across 15 bases. The sample taken for sequencing was blood. The sequence was obtained from a woman aged 25 to 39 in good health. In DNA, the CDR3 is TGTGCCAGCAGCTTTGGACTAGCGGGGGGGCCTTTAACAGATACGCAGTATTTT. Residues: CASSFGLAGGPLTDTQYF. The full variable domain, completed using reference TRBV5-4 and TRBJ2-3, is ETGVTQSPTHLIKTRGQQVTLRCSSQSGHNTVSWYQQALGQGPQFIFQYYREEENGRGNFPPRFSGLQFPNYSSELNVNALELDDSALYLCASSFGLAGGPLTDTQYFGPGTRLTVL.